This T cell receptor beta chain was obtained from a study of molecular identifiers for immune sequencing clone quantification. Study results and limitations: Whereas clones above 20 RNA copies held under 1% of naive-cell molecules, they held over 98% of effector molecules.

This clonotype was recorded at least ten times. What it binds is unknown. CDR1 SGHVS and CDR2 FQNEAQ come from the germline V gene. The CDR3 contains 15 residues. V was shortened by 2 bases and J by 8 bases, with 16 bases between the two germline ends. One entry per CDR3 protein, called by TCRdb with MiXCR from the PCR reads. The sample shows 63,000 or so distinct CDR3 sequences, less than 20% of them seen only once. The receptor comes from a human donor in good health. Some libraries in this study had Jurkat cell RNA spiked in. The source material was naive CD8+ T cells from blood, with Jurkat cell RNA spiked in. Subset given: FACS-sorted CD8+CD4-CCR7+CD45RA+ naive T cells. This chain joins TRBV7-8 and TRBJ2-1, with D perhaps TRBD1 or TRBD2 (5 bases each). The CDR3 loop reads CASSLMGTHTDEQFF. The CDR3 nucleotides are TGTGCCAGCAGCTTAATGGGGACCCATACCGATGAGCAGTTCTTC.